These T cell receptor beta chains were read from a single sample in a study of cytomegalovirus exposure and HLA in healthy donors. TCRdb's table, derived via immunoSEQ multiplex PCR, lists solely in-frame clones and lacks some. This sample has approximately 190,000 clones, with roughly 74% found just once. The sequenced sample consisted of PBMCs. These receptors were taken from a woman aged 30 to 39 in good health and CMV-seronegative. Each CDR3 is given with its conserved first and last residue. Fields, in order: J gene, D gene, V gene, clone size, CDR3 protein, CDR3 DNA. A D gene is named only where the DNA matches it firmly. A row's size may be missing; if present it is once, few, many or a size class.

j_gene: TRBJ1-1
d_gene: -
v_gene: TRBV11-2
abundance: -
CDR3aa: CASDRTNTEAFF
CDR3nt: TGTGCCAGCGACAGAACGAACACTGAAGCTTTCTTT

j_gene: TRBJ1-1
d_gene: TRBD1
v_gene: TRBV5-1
abundance: few
CDR3aa: CASSLVTGERAFF
CDR3nt: TGCGCCAGCAGCTTGGTTACAGGGGAAAGAGCTTTCTTT

j_gene: TRBJ1-4
d_gene: TRBD1
v_gene: TRBV9
abundance: few
CDR3aa: CASSARQGASEKLFF
CDR3nt: TGTGCCAGCAGCGCCCGACAGGGGGCCTCTGAAAAACTGTTTTTT

j_gene: TRBJ1-4
d_gene: TRBD1
v_gene: TRBV19
abundance: -
CDR3aa: CASRQTGEGEKLFF
CDR3nt: TGTGCCAGTAGACAGACAGGGGAGGGAGAAAAACTGTTTTTT

j_gene: TRBJ2-1
d_gene: TRBD2
v_gene: TRBV6-5
abundance: -
CDR3aa: CASSREVDNEQFF
CDR3nt: TGTGCCAGCAGCCGGGAGGTCGACAATGAGCAGTTCTTC

j_gene: TRBJ2-7
d_gene: TRBD1
v_gene: TRBV9
abundance: -
CDR3aa: CASSVGWDRDYYEQYF
CDR3nt: TGTGCCAGCAGCGTAGGATGGGACAGGGATTACTACGAGCAGTACTTC

j_gene: TRBJ2-5
d_gene: TRBD2
v_gene: TRBV4-3
abundance: -
CDR3aa: CASSQGGGARETQYF
CDR3nt: TGCGCCAGCAGCCAGGGGGGAGGGGCGAGGGAGACCCAGTACTTC

j_gene: TRBJ2-2
d_gene: TRBD1
v_gene: TRBV7-4
abundance: few
CDR3aa: CASSFWTGGYTGELFF
CDR3nt: TGTGCCAGCAGCTTCTGGACAGGGGGCTACACCGGGGAGCTGTTTTTT

j_gene: TRBJ2-7
d_gene: TRBD1
v_gene: TRBV7-8
abundance: -
CDR3aa: CASSHNRGGQYF
CDR3nt: TGTGCCAGCAGCCACAACAGGGGCGGGCAGTACTTC

j_gene: TRBJ2-1
d_gene: TRBD2
v_gene: TRBV6-6
abundance: -
CDR3aa: CASSQSGTYNEQFF
CDR3nt: TGTGCCAGCAGTCAAAGCGGGACCTACAATGAGCAGTTCTTC

j_gene: TRBJ2-1
d_gene: TRBD2
v_gene: TRBV7-3
abundance: -
CDR3aa: CASSPAGVNEQFF
CDR3nt: TGTGCCAGCAGCCCAGCGGGAGTGAATGAGCAGTTCTTC

j_gene: TRBJ2-5
d_gene: TRBD2
v_gene: TRBV7-9
abundance: -
CDR3aa: CASSFGTSGGVETQYF
CDR3nt: TGTGCCAGCAGCTTCGGGACTAGCGGGGGGGTAGAGACCCAGTACTTC

j_gene: TRBJ2-3
d_gene: -
v_gene: TRBV18
abundance: once
CDR3aa: CASSQHPGITDTQYF
CDR3nt: TGTGCCAGCTCACAACACCCAGGAATCACAGATACGCAGTATTTT

j_gene: TRBJ1-2
d_gene: TRBD1
v_gene: TRBV6-6
abundance: -
CDR3aa: CASTPGGPYGYTF
CDR3nt: TGTGCCAGCACCCCAGGGGGCCCCTATGGCTACACCTTC

j_gene: TRBJ1-5
d_gene: -
v_gene: TRBV6-6
abundance: -
CDR3aa: CASRRSDSQPQHF
CDR3nt: TGTGCCAGCAGGCGGTCGGATTCTCAGCCCCAGCATTTT

j_gene: TRBJ2-5
d_gene: TRBD1
v_gene: TRBV5-1
abundance: -
CDR3aa: CASQGAGETQYF
CDR3nt: TGCGCCAGTCAGGGGGCGGGAGAGACCCAGTACTTC

j_gene: TRBJ1-2
d_gene: -
v_gene: TRBV7-9
abundance: -
CDR3aa: CASSPPSGRGYGYTF
CDR3nt: TGTGCCAGCAGCCCCCCAAGCGGCAGGGGCTATGGCTACACCTTC

j_gene: TRBJ2-5
d_gene: TRBD2
v_gene: TRBV18
abundance: -
CDR3aa: CASSPLAQASGRGETQYF
CDR3nt: TGTGCCAGCTCACCACTGGCCCAGGCCAGCGGGAGAGGGGAGACCCAGTACTTC

j_gene: TRBJ2-5
d_gene: TRBD1
v_gene: TRBV12-5
abundance: -
CDR3aa: CASGIDRGETQYF
CDR3nt: TGTGCTAGTGGTATCGACAGGGGAGAGACCCAGTACTTC

j_gene: TRBJ2-7
d_gene: TRBD1
v_gene: TRBV27
abundance: -
CDR3aa: CASSLSGQGPYEQYF
CDR3nt: TGTGCCAGCAGTTTATCGGGACAGGGGCCCTACGAGCAGTACTTC

j_gene: TRBJ2-1
d_gene: TRBD2
v_gene: TRBV5-1
abundance: few
CDR3aa: CASSWGGSYNEQFF
CDR3nt: TGCGCCAGCAGCTGGGGGGGCTCCTACAATGAGCAGTTCTTC

j_gene: TRBJ2-1
d_gene: TRBD2
v_gene: TRBV27
abundance: -
CDR3aa: CASSTRTSGRENNEQFF
CDR3nt: TGTGCCAGCAGTACCCGGACTAGCGGGAGGGAAAACAATGAGCAGTTCTTC

j_gene: TRBJ1-2
d_gene: -
v_gene: TRBV4-1
abundance: once
CDR3aa: CASSPIGRGYGYTF
CDR3nt: TGCGCCAGCAGCCCGATCGGTCGGGGCTATGGCTACACCTTC

j_gene: TRBJ2-2
d_gene: TRBD1
v_gene: TRBV6-5
abundance: -
CDR3aa: CASFRGPDTGELFF
CDR3nt: TGTGCCAGCTTCAGGGGGCCGGACACCGGGGAGCTGTTTTTT

j_gene: TRBJ2-2
d_gene: -
v_gene: TRBV6-1
abundance: -
CDR3aa: CASSGGQNPNTGELFF
CDR3nt: TGTGCCAGCAGTGGCGGACAGAATCCGAACACCGGGGAGCTGTTTTTT

j_gene: TRBJ2-7
d_gene: TRBD1
v_gene: TRBV19
abundance: -
CDR3aa: CASRSISDRRYEQYF
CDR3nt: TGTGCCAGTAGATCCATTTCGGACAGGAGATACGAGCAGTACTTC

j_gene: TRBJ2-2
d_gene: TRBD2
v_gene: TRBV5-1
abundance: -
CDR3aa: CASSLTSGTNTGELFF
CDR3nt: TGCGCCAGCAGCCTCACTAGCGGAACGAACACCGGGGAGCTGTTTTTT

j_gene: TRBJ2-7
d_gene: TRBD1
v_gene: TRBV27
abundance: -
CDR3aa: CASTRGTGPSYEQYF
CDR3nt: TGTGCCAGCACTAGAGGGACAGGGCCGTCCTACGAGCAGTACTTC

j_gene: TRBJ1-3
d_gene: -
v_gene: TRBV25-1
abundance: -
CDR3aa: CASSGRRSSGNTIYF
CDR3nt: TGTGCCAGCAGTGGTCGCCGGAGCTCTGGAAACACCATATATTTT

j_gene: TRBJ2-1
d_gene: TRBD2
v_gene: TRBV9
abundance: -
CDR3aa: CASSPTGTSGGGESYNEQFF
CDR3nt: TGTGCCAGCAGCCCCACCGGGACTAGCGGGGGGGGTGAATCCTACAATGAGCAGTTCTTC

j_gene: TRBJ2-5
d_gene: TRBD2
v_gene: TRBV5-1
abundance: -
CDR3aa: CASSLSTGGQETQYF
CDR3nt: TGCGCCAGCAGCTTGAGTACGGGGGGCCAAGAGACCCAGTACTTC

j_gene: TRBJ1-2
d_gene: TRBD1
v_gene: TRBV6-6
abundance: -
CDR3aa: CASRRDRDNYGYTF
CDR3nt: TGTGCCAGCAGACGGGACAGGGATAACTATGGCTACACCTTC

j_gene: TRBJ1-1
d_gene: TRBD1
v_gene: TRBV7-9
abundance: -
CDR3aa: CASSFRQGTEAFF
CDR3nt: TGTGCCAGCAGCTTTAGACAGGGGACTGAAGCTTTCTTT

j_gene: TRBJ1-2
d_gene: -
v_gene: TRBV7-2
abundance: -
CDR3aa: CASSFFLTTSYGYTF
CDR3nt: TGTGCCAGCAGCTTCTTTCTCACAACGTCCTATGGCTACACCTTC

j_gene: TRBJ1-2
d_gene: -
v_gene: TRBV9
abundance: -
CDR3aa: CASSVASRDYGYTF
CDR3nt: TGTGCCAGCAGCGTAGCTTCCAGGGACTATGGCTACACCTTC

j_gene: TRBJ1-2
d_gene: -
v_gene: TRBV9
abundance: -
CDR3aa: CASSVARGQQYGYTF
CDR3nt: TGTGCCAGCAGCGTAGCTCGAGGACAGCAATATGGCTACACCTTC

j_gene: TRBJ2-7
d_gene: -
v_gene: TRBV6-5
abundance: -
CDR3aa: CASTDGGYEQYF
CDR3nt: TGTGCCAGCACCGACGGGGGATACGAGCAGTACTTC

j_gene: TRBJ2-7
d_gene: -
v_gene: TRBV7-2
abundance: -
CDR3aa: CASSFSPTGEQYF
CDR3nt: TGTGCCAGCAGCTTCAGCCCAACGGGGGAGCAGTACTTC

j_gene: TRBJ2-1
d_gene: -
v_gene: TRBV5-4
abundance: few
CDR3aa: CASSYSGISHNEQFF
CDR3nt: TGTGCCAGCAGCTACTCAGGGATCTCTCACAATGAGCAGTTCTTC

j_gene: TRBJ2-7
d_gene: TRBD2
v_gene: TRBV11-2
abundance: once
CDR3aa: CASSLGVAGSYEQYF
CDR3nt: TGTGCCAGCAGCTTAGGGGTAGCGGGTTCCTACGAGCAGTACTTC

j_gene: TRBJ2-1
d_gene: -
v_gene: TRBV2
abundance: few
CDR3aa: CARTPFSRTDAGEQFF
CDR3nt: TGTGCCAGAACCCCATTCTCTAGAACCGATGCGGGTGAGCAGTTCTTC

j_gene: TRBJ1-5
d_gene: -
v_gene: TRBV9
abundance: once
CDR3aa: CASSVEGQGMRIRNQPQHF
CDR3nt: TGTGCCAGCAGCGTAGAAGGGCAGGGGATGAGGATCCGCAATCAGCCCCAGCATTTT